These 9 T cell receptor beta chains were all obtained from the same sample, sequenced in a study of PD-1 blockade in classical Hodgkin lymphoma. Indicated time point: cycle 4 day 1 (C4D1), after less than seven weeks of nivolumab. All patients relapsed after autologous stem cell transplantation, and brentuximab vedotin exposure varied. Using immunoSEQ multiplex PCR, the repertoire was profiled, and TCRdb retains in-frame clones only, with some absent. The sample lists about 64,000 clones, roughly nine tenths occurring once. The input for sequencing was peripheral blood mononuclear cells (PBMCs), taken before the fourth cycle of nivolumab. These receptors were obtained from a human donor with classical Hodgkin lymphoma.

V gene TRBV5-1 combines with J gene TRBJ2-1, with D perhaps matching TRBD2 (5 bases). Germline values: CDR1 SGHRS, CDR2 YFSETQ. V was cut by 2 bases and J by 7 bases, with 13 bases left in between. This CDR3 is built from 14 residues. In DNA, the CDR3 is TGCGCCAGCAGCTTATGGACTGCTCCAAATGAGCAGTTCTTC. The encoded protein is CASSLWTAPNEQFF.

The chain joins TRBV29-1 to TRBJ2-1; D remains ambiguous. The CDR3 length is 12 residues. Germline assignment: CDR1 SQVTM and CDR2 ANQGSEA. The V end lost 4 bases, the J end lost 6 bases, and 10 bases lay between the germline ends. The CDR3 loop reads CSVGTLFNEQFF. CDR3 nucleotides: TGCAGCGTTGGGACCTTATTCAATGAGCAGTTCTTC.

This chain connects TRBV16 to TRBJ2-7, with TRBD1 matching 10 bases. CDR3 length equals 14 residues. Per germline, CDR1 KGHSY and CDR2 FQNENV. Trimming cost V 5 bases and J 5 bases; bases outside gene matches: 6. CDR3 protein: CASSSRQGADEQYF. In DNA, the CDR3 is TGTGCCAGCAGCAGTCGACAGGGGGCGGACGAGCAGTACTTC. The entire variable domain, with the rest obtained from reference TRBV16 and TRBJ2-7, is as follows: GEEVAQTPKHLVRGEGQKAKLYCAPIKGHSYVFWYQQVLKNEFKFLISFQNENVFDETGMPKERFSAKCLPNSPCSLEIQATKLEDSAVYFCASSSRQGADEQYFGPGTRLTVT.

The chain carries TRBV5-1 and TRBJ2-3; D ambiguous. The CDR3 runs to 13 residues. Trimming stripped 0 bases from V and 7 bases from J, with 9 bases between. The germline CDR1 and CDR2 sequences are SGHRS and YFSETQ. The DNA for the CDR3 is TGCGCCAGCAGCTTGGAGACCACTCATACGCAGTATTTT. This codes for CASSLETTHTQYF.

The CDR3 region is CASSPGLRINYGYTF. CDR3 DNA sequence: TGTGCCAGCAGCCCCGGACTCAGGATTAACTATGGCTACACCTTC. The chain recombines TRBV28 with TRBJ1-2; D remains ambiguous. V lost 6 bases and J 1 base, leaving 15 bases between the germline ends. This CDR3 has 15 amino acids. Per the germline V gene, CDR1 is MDHEN and CDR2 is SYDVKM.

V and J are TRBV5-6 and TRBJ1-5; D might be TRBD1 (5 bases). Trimming shortened V by 5 bases and J by 7 bases, and 19 bases separated the two germline ends. CDR3 size: 15 residues. Germline CDR1 and CDR2: SGHDT and YYEEEE. This chain's CDR3 is CASSRGHSWDQPQHF. In DNA form, the CDR3 reads TGTGCCAGCAGTCGAGGACATTCTTGGGACCAGCCCCAGCATTTT.

The chain employs TRBV7-6 and TRBJ1-1; D unclear. The V gene's germline CDR1 is SGHVS and CDR2 FNYEAQ. With 11 bases removed from V and 2 bases from J, the gap between germline ends came to 15 bases. The CDR3 totals 13 residues. The CDR3 bases are TGTGCCGTTATGAACTGGGGTAACACTGAAGCTTTCTTT. It yields the protein CAVMNWGNTEAFF.

The rearrangement uses TRBV2 and TRBJ1-2; D gene ambiguous. Trimming shortened V by 11 bases and J by 7 bases, and 5 bases separated the two germline ends. The CDR3 consists of 8 residues. Germline-derived CDR1 and CDR2 are SNHLY and FYNNEI. The CDR3 protein is CAWSGYTF. CDR3 DNA: TGTGCCTGGAGTGGCTACACCTTC.

The V and J genes are TRBV6-1 and TRBJ2-7; D might be TRBD1 or TRBD2, each matching 5 bases. The germline V gene has CDR1 MNHNS and CDR2 SASEGT. Trimming pared 0 bases from V and 2 bases from J, leaving 8 bases between. The CDR3 runs to 14 residues. The CDR3 DNA reads TGTGCCAGCAGTGAAGCAAGAGGGGCCTACGAGCAGTACTTC. Its translation: CASSEARGAYEQYF.